This entry describes one T cell receptor beta chain. Its specificity is not known. This specimen belongs to a study of cytomegalovirus exposure and HLA in healthy donors. As for the study in general: Researchers previously reported finding 90 million to 130 million unique TCR beta sequences from 150 million to 200 million T cells.

The PCR was carried out with 60 Vbeta primers and 13 Jbeta primers. Generated by immunoSEQ multiplex PCR, the TCRdb table keeps only in-frame clones and is missing some. The sample contains under 200,000 clones, 82% of which appear only once. Overall study findings and caveats: CMV serostatus was the only recorded immune exposure for donors. According to a later analysis, most TCR beta chains associated with CMV appeared HLA-restricted.

Unrecorded immune exposure was likely among donors, who were nominally healthy when sampled. The CDR3 spans 15 residues. V lost 0 bases to trimming and J lost 7 bases; unmatched junction nucleotides: 7. The germline V gene has CDR1 SGHRS and CDR2 YFSETQ. The sample comprised PBMCs. This sequence originates from a woman under 30 in good health and CMV-seronegative. V and J are TRBV5-1 and TRBJ2-1; 7 nucleotides line up with TRBD1. CDR3 DNA sequence: TGCGCCAGCAGCTTGGAACAGGGGAGAAAAAATGAGCAGTTCTTC. It specifies CASSLEQGRKNEQFF.